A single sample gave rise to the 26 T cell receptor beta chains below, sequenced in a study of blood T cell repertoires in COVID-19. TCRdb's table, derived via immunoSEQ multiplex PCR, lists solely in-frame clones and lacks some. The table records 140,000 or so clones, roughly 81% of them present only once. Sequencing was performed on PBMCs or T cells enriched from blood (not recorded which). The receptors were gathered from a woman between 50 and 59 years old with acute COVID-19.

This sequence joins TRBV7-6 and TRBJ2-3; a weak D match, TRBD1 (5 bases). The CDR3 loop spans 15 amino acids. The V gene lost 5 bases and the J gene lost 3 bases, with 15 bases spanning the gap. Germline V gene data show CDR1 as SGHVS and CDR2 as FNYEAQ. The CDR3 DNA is TGTGCCAGCAGCATCGCGGACACGTTAACAGATACGCAGTATTTT. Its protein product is CASSIADTLTDTQYF.

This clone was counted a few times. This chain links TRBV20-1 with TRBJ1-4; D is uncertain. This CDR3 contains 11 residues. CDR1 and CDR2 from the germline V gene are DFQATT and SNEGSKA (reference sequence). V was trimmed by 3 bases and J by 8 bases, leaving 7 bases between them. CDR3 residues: CSARVGEKLFF. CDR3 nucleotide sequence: TGCAGTGCTAGGGTGGGCGAAAAACTGTTTTTT.

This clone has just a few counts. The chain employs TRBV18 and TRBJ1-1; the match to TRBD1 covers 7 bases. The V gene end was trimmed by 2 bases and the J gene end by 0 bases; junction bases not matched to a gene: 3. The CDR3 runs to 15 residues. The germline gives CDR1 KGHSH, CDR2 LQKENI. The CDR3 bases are TGTGCCAGCTCACCATGGGACAGCGTGAACACTGAAGCTTTCTTT. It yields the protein CASSPWDSVNTEAFF.

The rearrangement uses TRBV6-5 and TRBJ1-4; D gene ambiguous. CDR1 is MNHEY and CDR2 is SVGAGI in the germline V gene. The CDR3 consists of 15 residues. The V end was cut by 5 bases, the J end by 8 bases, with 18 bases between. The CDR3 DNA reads TGTGCCAGCAGTCAGCGACCCGAGGGTGACGAAAAACTGTTTTTT. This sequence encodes CASSQRPEGDEKLFF.

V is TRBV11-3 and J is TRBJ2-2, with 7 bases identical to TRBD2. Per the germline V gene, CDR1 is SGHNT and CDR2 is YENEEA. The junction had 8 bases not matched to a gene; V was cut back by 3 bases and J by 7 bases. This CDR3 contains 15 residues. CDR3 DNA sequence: TGTGCCAGCAGCTTTATGGCGGGAGCGAACGGGGAGCTGTTTTTT. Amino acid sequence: CASSFMAGANGELFF.

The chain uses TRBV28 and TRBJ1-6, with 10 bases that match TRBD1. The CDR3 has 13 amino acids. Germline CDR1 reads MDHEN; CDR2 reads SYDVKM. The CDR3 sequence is CAGGTGEESPLHF. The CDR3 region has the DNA TGTGCAGGAGGGACAGGGGAAGAGTCACCCCTCCACTTT.

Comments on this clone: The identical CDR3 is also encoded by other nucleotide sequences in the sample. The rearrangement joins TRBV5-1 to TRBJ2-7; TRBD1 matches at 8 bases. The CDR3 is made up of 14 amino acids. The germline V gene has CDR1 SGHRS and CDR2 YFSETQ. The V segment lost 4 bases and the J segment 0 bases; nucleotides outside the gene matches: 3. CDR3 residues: CASSPGTGSYEQYF. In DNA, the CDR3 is TGCGCCAGCAGCCCGGGGACAGGCTCCTACGAGCAGTACTTC.

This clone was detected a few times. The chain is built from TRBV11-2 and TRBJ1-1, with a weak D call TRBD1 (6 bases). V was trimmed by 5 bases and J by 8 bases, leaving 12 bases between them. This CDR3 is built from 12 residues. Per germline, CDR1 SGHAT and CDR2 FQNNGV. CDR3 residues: CASSPGEGEAFF. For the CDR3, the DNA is TGTGCCAGCAGCCCAGGGGAAGGAGAAGCTTTCTTT.

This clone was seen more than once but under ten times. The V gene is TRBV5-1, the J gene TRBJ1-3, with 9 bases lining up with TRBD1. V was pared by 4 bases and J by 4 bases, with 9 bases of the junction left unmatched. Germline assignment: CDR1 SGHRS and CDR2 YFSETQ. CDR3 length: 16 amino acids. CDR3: CASSLWDRATGNTIYF. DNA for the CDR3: TGCGCCAGCAGCCTATGGGACAGGGCCACGGGAAACACCATATATTTT.

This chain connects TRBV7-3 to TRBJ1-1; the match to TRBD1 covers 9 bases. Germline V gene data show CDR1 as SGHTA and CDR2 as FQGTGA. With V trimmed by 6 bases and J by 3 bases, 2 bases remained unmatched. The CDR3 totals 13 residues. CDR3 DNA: TGTGCCAGCAGGAGGGACAGGGACACTGAAGCTTTCTTT. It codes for CASRRDRDTEAFF.

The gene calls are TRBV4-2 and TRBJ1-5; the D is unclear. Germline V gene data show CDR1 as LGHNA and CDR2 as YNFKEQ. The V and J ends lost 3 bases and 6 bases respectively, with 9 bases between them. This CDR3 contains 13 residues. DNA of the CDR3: TGTGCCAGCAGCCAGAGGGTCACTCAGCCCCAGCATTTT. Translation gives CASSQRVTQPQHF.

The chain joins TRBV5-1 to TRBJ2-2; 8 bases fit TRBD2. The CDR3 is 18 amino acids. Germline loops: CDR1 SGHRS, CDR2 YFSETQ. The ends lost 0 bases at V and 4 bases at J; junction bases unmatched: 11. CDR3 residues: CASSLVPSSGTVTGELFF. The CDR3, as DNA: TGCGCCAGCAGCTTGGTGCCGAGTAGCGGGACCGTCACCGGGGAGCTGTTTTTT.

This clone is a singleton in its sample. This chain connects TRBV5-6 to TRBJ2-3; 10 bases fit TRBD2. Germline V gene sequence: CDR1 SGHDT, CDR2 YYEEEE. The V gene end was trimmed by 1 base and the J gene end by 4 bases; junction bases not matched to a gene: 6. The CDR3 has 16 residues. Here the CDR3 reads CASSLFSGRRSDTQYF. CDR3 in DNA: TGTGCCAGCAGCTTGTTTAGCGGGAGGAGGTCAGATACGCAGTATTTT.

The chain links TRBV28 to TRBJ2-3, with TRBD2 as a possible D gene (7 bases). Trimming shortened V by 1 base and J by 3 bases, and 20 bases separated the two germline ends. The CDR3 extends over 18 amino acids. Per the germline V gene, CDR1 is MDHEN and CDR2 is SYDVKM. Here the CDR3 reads CASSLFGGPAIQTDTQYF. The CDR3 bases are TGTGCCAGCAGTTTATTCGGGGGGCCGGCTATTCAGACAGATACGCAGTATTTT.

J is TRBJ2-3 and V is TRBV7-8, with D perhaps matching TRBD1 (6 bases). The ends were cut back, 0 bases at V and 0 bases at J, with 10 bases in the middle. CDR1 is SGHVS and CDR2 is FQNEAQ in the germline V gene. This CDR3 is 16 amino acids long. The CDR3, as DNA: TGTGCCAGCAGCTTAGCTCGGCAGGGGAGCACAGATACGCAGTATTTT. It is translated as CASSLARQGSTDTQYF. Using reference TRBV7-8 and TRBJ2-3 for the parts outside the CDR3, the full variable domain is GAGVSQSPRYKVAKRGQDVALRCDPISGHVSLFWYQQALGQGPEFLTYFQNEAQLDKSGLPSDRFFAERPEGSVSTLKIQRTQQEDSAVYLCASSLARQGSTDTQYFGPGTRLTVL.

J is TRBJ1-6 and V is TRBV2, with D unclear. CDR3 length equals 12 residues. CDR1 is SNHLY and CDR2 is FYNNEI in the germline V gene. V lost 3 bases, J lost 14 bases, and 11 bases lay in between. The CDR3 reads CASSDSPTTLHF. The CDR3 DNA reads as TGTGCCAGCAGTGATAGCCCTACCACCCTCCACTTT.

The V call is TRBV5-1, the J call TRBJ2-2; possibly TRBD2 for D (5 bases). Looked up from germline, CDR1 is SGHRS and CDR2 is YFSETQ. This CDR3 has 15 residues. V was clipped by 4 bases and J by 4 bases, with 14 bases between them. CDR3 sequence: CASSNLLRGTGELFF. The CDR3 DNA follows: TGCGCCAGCAGCAACCTTCTTCGGGGCACCGGGGAGCTGTTTTTT.

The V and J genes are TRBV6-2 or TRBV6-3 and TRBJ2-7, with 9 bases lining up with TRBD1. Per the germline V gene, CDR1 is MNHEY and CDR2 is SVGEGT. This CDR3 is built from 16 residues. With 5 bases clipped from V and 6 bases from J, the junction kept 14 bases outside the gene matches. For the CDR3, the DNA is TGTGCCAGCAGTCACCAGTGGGCACAGGGGGCGGGCGAGCAGTACTTC. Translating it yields CASSHQWAQGAGEQYF.

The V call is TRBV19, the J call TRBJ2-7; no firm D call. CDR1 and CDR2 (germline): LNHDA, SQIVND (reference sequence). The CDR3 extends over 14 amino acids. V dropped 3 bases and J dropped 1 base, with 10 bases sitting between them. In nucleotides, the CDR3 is TGTGCCAGTAGTATGGCGGTATTATCCTACGAGCAGTACTTC. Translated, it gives CASSMAVLSYEQYF.

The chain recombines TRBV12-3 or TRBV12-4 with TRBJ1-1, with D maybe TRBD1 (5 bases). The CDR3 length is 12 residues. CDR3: CTLGPQGSEAFF. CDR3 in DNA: TGTACCTTGGGTCCCCAGGGTTCTGAAGCTTTCTTT.

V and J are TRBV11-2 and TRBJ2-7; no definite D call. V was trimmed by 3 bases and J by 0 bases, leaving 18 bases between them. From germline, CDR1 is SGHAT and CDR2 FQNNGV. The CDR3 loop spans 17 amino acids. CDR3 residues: CASSFPTTRRNSYEQYF. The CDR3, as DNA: TGTGCCAGCAGCTTCCCAACTACGCGGCGGAACTCCTACGAGCAGTACTTC.

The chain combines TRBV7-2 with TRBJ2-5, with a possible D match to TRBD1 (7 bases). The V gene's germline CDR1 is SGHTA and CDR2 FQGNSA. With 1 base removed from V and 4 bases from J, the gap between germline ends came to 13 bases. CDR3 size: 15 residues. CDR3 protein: CASSLGRGRRETQYF. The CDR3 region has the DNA TGTGCCAGCAGCTTAGGGAGGGGGCGAAGAGAGACCCAGTACTTC.

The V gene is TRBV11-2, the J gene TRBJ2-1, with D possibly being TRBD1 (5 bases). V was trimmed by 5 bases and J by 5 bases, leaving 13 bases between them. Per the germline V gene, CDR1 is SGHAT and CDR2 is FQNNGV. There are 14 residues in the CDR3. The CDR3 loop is CASSPRQSHNEQFF. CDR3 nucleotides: TGTGCCAGCAGCCCTCGACAGTCACACAATGAGCAGTTCTTC.

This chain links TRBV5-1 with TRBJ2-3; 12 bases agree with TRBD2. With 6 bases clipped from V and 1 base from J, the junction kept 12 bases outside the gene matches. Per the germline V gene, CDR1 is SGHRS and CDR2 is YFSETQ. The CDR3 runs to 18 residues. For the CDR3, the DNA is TGCGCCAGCACCACGACTAGCGGGAGACCCCTTGGCACAGATACGCAGTATTTT. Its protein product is CASTTTSGRPLGTDTQYF.

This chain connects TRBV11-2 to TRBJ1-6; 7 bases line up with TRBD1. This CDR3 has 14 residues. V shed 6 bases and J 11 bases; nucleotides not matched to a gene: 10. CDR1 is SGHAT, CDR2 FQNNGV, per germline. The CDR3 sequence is CASSQQGPGPPLHF. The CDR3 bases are TGTGCCAGCAGTCAACAGGGGCCCGGGCCACCCCTCCACTTT.

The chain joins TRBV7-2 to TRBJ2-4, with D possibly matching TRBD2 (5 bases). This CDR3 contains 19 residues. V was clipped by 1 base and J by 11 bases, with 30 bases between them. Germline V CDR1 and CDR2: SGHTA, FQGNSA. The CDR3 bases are TGTGCCAGCAGCTTAGAGGCGTTCACTAGTAGCGCTTTGGGGAGTGTTCAGTACTTC. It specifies CASSLEAFTSSALGSVQYF.